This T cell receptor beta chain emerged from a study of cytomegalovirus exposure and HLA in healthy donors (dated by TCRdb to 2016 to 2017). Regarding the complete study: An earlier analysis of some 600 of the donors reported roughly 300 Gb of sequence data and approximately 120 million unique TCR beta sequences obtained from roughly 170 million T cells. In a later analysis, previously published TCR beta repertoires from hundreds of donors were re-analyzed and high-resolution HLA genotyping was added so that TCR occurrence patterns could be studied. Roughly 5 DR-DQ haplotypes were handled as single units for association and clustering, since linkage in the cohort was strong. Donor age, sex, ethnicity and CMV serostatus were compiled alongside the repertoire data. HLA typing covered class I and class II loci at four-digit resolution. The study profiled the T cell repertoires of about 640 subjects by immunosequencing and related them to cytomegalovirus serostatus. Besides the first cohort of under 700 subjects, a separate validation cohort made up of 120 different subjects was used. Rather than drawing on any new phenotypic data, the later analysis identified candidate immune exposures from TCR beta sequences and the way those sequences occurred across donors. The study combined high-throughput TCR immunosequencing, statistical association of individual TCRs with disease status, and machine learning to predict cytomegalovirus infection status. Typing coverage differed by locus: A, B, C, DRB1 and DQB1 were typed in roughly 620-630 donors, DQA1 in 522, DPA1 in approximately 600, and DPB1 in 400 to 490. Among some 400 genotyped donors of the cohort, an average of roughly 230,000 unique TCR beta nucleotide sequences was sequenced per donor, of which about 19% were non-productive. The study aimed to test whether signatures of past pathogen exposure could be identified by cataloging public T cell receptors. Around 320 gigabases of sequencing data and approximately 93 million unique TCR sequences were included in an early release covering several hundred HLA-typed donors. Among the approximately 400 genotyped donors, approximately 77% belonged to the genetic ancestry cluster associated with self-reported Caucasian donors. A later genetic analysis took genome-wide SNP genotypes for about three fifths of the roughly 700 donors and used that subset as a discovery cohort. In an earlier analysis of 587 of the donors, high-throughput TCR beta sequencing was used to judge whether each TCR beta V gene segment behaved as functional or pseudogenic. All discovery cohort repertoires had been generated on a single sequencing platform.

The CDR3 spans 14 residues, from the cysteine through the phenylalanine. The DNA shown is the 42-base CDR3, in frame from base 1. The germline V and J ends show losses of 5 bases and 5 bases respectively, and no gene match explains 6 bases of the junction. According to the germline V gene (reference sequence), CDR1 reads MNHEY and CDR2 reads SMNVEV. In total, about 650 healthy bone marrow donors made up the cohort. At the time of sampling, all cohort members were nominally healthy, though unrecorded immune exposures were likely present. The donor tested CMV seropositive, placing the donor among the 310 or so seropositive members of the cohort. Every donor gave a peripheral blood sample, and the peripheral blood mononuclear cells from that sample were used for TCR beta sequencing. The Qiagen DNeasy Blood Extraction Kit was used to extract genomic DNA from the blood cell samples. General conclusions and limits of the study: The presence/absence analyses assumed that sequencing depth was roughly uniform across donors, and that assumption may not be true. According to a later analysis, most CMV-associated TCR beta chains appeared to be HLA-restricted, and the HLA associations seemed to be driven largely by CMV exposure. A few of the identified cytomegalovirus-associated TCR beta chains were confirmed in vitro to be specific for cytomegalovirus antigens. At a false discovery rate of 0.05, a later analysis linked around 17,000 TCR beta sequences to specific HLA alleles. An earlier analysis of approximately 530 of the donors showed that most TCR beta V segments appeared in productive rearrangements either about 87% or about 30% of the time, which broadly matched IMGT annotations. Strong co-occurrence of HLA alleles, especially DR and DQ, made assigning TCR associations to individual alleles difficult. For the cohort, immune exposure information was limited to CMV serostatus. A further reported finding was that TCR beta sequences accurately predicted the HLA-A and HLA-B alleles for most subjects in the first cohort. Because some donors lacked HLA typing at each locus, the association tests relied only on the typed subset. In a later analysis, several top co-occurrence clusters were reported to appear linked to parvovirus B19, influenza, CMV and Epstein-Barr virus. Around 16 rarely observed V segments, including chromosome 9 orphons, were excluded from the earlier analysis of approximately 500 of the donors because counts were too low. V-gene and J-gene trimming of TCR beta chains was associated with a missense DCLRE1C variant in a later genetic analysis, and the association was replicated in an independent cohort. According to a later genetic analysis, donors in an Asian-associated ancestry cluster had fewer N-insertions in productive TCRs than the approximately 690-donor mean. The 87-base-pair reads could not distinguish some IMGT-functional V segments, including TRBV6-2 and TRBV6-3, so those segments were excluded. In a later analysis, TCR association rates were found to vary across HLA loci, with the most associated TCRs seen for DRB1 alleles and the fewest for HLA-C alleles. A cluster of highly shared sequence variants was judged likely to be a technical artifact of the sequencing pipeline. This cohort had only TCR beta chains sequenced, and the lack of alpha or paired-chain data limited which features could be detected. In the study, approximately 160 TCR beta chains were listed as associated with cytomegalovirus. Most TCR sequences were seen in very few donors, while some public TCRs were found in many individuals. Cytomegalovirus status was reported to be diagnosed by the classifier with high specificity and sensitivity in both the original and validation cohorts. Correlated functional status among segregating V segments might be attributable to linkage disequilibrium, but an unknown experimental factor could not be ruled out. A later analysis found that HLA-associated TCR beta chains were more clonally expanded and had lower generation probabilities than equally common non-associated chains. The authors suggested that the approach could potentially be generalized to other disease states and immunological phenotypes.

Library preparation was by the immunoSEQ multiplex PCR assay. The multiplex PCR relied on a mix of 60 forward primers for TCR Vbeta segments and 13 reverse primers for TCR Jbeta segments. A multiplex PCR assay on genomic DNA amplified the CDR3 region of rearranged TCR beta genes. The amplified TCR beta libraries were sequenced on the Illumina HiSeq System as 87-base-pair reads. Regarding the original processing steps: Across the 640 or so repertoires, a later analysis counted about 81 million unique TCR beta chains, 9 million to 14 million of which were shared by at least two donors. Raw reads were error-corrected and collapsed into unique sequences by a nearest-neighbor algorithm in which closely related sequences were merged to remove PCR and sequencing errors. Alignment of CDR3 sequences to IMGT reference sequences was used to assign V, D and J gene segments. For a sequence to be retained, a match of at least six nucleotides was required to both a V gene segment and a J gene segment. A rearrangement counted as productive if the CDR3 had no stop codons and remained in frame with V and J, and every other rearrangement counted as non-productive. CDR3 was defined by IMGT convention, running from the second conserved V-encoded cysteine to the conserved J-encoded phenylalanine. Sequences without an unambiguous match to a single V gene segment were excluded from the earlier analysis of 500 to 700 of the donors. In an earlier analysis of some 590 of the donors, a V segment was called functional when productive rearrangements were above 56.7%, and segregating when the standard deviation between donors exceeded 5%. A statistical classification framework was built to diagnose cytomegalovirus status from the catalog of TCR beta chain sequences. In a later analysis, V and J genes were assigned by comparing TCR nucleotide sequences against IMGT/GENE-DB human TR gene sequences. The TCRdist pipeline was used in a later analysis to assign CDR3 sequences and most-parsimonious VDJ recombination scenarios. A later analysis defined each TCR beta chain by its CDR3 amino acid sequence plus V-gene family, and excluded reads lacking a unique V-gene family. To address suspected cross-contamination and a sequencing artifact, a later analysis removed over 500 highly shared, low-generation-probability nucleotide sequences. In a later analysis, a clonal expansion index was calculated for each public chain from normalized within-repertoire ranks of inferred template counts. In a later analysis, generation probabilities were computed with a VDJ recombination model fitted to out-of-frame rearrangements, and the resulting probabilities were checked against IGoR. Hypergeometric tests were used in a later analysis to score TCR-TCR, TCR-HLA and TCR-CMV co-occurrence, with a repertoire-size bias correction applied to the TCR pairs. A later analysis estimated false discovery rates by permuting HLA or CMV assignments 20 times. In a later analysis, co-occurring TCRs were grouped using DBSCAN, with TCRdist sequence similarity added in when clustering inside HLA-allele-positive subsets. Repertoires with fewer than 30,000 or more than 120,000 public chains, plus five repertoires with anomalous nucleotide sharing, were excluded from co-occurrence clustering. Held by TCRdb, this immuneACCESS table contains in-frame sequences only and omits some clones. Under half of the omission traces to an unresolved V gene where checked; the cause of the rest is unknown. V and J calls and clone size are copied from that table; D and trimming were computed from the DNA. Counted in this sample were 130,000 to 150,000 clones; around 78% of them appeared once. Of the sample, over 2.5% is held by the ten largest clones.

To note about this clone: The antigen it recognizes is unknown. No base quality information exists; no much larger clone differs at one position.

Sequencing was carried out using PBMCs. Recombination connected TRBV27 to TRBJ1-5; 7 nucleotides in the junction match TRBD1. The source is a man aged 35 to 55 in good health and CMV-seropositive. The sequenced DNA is TGTGCCAGCAGTCCGGGACAGAAGGATCAGCCCCAGCATTTT. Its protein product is CASSPGQKDQPQHF.